The 7 T cell receptor beta chains below all came from one sample that was sequenced in a study of Ad26.COV2.S vaccination and SARS-CoV-2 variants. Repertoires were generated with immunoSEQ multiplex PCR, while TCRdb's copy carries only in-frame clones and drops some. Seen here are roughly 320,000 clones, 85% observed once, and the top ten hold approximately 2.2%. As for treatment: some 19 received Ad26.COV2.S at low or high dose, single or two shots; about 5 received placebo; per-sample allocation not given. Collection of samples fell on day 63 after the first vaccine or placebo injection. Specimen: peripheral blood, collected in a trial of Ad26.COV2.S vaccine versus placebo. The receptor set was obtained from a person between 18 and 65 years old who received the Ad26.COV2.S COVID-19 vaccine or a placebo.

The chain uses TRBV5-6 and TRBJ1-1; a weak D match, TRBD1 (6 bases). Trimming removed 0 bases from V and 5 bases from J, with 14 bases in between. CDR1 and CDR2 (germline): SGHDT, YYEEEE. This CDR3 is 15 amino acids long. The CDR3 region has the DNA TGTGCCAGCAGCTTGGAAACAGGGCTAACGACTGAAGCTTTCTTT. This sequence encodes CASSLETGLTTEAFF. The full variable domain, in which reference TRBV5-6 and TRBJ1-1 provide the parts outside the CDR3, is DAGVTQSPTHLIKTRGQQVTLRCSPKSGHDTVSWYQQALGQGPQFIFQYYEEEERQRGNFPDRFSGHQFPNYSSELNVNALLLGDSALYLCASSLETGLTTEAFFGQGTRLTVV.

The rearrangement links TRBV28 to TRBJ1-2; no firm D call. The germline CDR1 and CDR2 sequences are MDHEN and SYDVKM. This CDR3 spans 15 amino acids. Between the trimmed V and J ends, which lost 4 bases and 8 bases, there was a span of 20 bases. The CDR3 region has the DNA TGTGCCAGCAGTTCTCCCGCCCCGGCCCAAATAGGCTACACCTTC. Protein product: CASSSPAPAQIGYTF.

The chain carries TRBV6-6 and TRBJ1-3; D perhaps matches TRBD1 (5 bases). Trimming stripped 8 bases from V and 1 base from J, with 15 bases between. The CDR3 contains 15 residues. Germline CDR1 is MNHNY and CDR2 is SVGAGI (reference sequence). DNA for the CDR3: TGTGCCAGCGGGGCAGGCGGAAGATCTGGAAACACCATATATTTT. It yields the protein CASGAGGRSGNTIYF.

The rearrangement uses TRBV28 and TRBJ1-2; TRBD1 might be the D (5 bases). Germline V gene sequence: CDR1 MDHEN, CDR2 SYDVKM. V was cut by 5 bases and J by 6 bases, with 16 bases left in between. This CDR3 comprises 14 residues. The CDR3 DNA reads as TGTGCCAGCAGTCCCCTTAGGGGTTTGGATGGCTACACCTTC. It is translated as CASSPLRGLDGYTF.

This clone was detected only once. The chain recombines TRBV7-9 with TRBJ1-2, with 8 positions matching TRBD1. The germline V gene has CDR1 SEHNR and CDR2 FQNEAQ (reference sequence). The CDR3 runs 16 residues. The V segment lost 5 bases and the J segment 2 bases; nucleotides outside the gene matches: 10. Written as DNA, the CDR3 is TGTGCCAGCAGCGTTATACCGGGACAGGAAAACTATGGCTACACCTTC. Its translation is CASSVIPGQENYGYTF. The variable domain in full, with the rest retrieved from reference TRBV7-9 and TRBJ1-2, is DTGVSQNPRHKITKRGQNVTFRCDPISEHNRLYWYRQTLGQGPEFLTYFQNEAQLEKSRLLSDRFSAERPKGSFSTLEIQRTEQGDSAMYLCASSVIPGQENYGYTFGSGTRLTVV.

The chain carries TRBV5-1 and TRBJ1-5, with TRBD1 as a possible D gene (6 bases). The germline gives CDR1 SGHRS, CDR2 YFSETQ. The CDR3 covers 14 residues. Trimming pared 0 bases from V and 3 bases from J, leaving 7 bases between. The CDR3 sequence is CASSLGTDNQPQHF. DNA for the CDR3: TGCGCCAGCAGCTTGGGGACAGACAATCAGCCCCAGCATTTT. Complete variable domain (other parts from reference TRBV5-1 and TRBJ1-5): KAGVTQTPRYLIKTRGQQVTLSCSPISGHRSVSWYQQTPGQGLQFLFEYFSETQRNKGNFPGRFSGRQFSNSRSEMNVSTLELGDSALYLCASSLGTDNQPQHFGDGTRLSIL.

This chain connects TRBV7-9 to TRBJ2-2; TRBD1 matches 9 bases. Germline V CDR1 and CDR2: SEHNR, FQNEAQ (reference sequence). The CDR3 extends over 15 amino acids. The ends lost 5 bases at V and 3 bases at J; junction bases unmatched: 4. The CDR3 is CASSQGQGDTGELFF. CDR3 nucleotide sequence: TGTGCCAGCAGCCAGGGACAGGGCGACACCGGGGAGCTGTTTTTT.